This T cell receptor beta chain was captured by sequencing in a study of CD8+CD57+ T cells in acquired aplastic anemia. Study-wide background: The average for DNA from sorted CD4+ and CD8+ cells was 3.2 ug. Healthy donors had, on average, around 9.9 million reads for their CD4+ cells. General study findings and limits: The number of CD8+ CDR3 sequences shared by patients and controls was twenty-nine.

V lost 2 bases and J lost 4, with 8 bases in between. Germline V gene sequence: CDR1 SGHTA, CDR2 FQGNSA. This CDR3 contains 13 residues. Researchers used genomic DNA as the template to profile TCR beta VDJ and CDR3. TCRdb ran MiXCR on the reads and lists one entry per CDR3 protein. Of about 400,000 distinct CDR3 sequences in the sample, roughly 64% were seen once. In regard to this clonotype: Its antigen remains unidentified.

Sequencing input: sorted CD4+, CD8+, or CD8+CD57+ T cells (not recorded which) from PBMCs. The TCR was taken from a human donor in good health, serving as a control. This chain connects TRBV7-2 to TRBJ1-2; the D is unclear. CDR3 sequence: CASSLRASYGYTF. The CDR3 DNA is TGTGCCAGCAGCTTACGGGCAAGCTATGGCTACACCTTC. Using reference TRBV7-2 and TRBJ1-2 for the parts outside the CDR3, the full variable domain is GAGVSQSPSNKVTEKGKDVELRCDPISGHTALYWYRQSLGQGLEFLIYFQGNSAPDKSGLPSDRFSAERTGGSVSTLTIQRTQQEDSAVYLCASSLRASYGYTFGSGTRLTVV.